This passage covers 29 T cell receptor beta chains from one sample sequenced in a study of blood T cell repertoires in COVID-19. Sequencing was performed with immunoSEQ multiplex PCR; in TCRdb, only in-frame clones are kept and a portion is missing. The data show fewer than 350,000 clones, about nine tenths seen once. Sequencing input: peripheral blood. The receptors come from a woman aged 60-75 years with COVID-19, enrolled during active disease.

This chain connects TRBV28 to TRBJ1-5; a weak D match, TRBD1 (5 bases). Per the germline V gene, CDR1 is MDHEN and CDR2 is SYDVKM. The CDR3 length is 14 residues. Trimming took 6 bases from V and 1 from J, leaving 10 bases between them. The CDR3 region is CASRGGSSNQPQHF. The CDR3 DNA is TGTGCCAGCAGGGGGGGATCAAGCAATCAGCCCCAGCATTTT.

The chain recombines TRBV7-3 with TRBJ1-2; TRBD1 matches 8 bases. From germline, CDR1 is SGHTA and CDR2 FQGTGA. With 5 bases clipped from V and 7 bases from J, the junction kept 6 bases outside the gene matches. The CDR3 loop spans 13 amino acids. The CDR3 region has the DNA TGTGCCAGCAGCCCGACAGGGGATCGTGGCTACACCTTC. Amino acid sequence: CASSPTGDRGYTF. Full variable domain (missing parts from reference TRBV7-3 and TRBJ1-2): GAGVSQTPSNKVTEKGKYVELRCDPISGHTALYWYRQSLGQGPEFLIYFQGTGAADDSGLPNDRFFAVRPEGSVSTLKIQRTERGDSAVYLCASSPTGDRGYTFGSGTRLTVV.

The chain couples TRBV9 to TRBJ2-1, with D possibly TRBD1 on 7 matching bases. This CDR3 has 14 amino acids. V was trimmed by 2 bases and J by 5 bases, leaving 11 bases between them. The germline CDR1 and CDR2 sequences are SGDLS and YYNGEE. CDR3 amino acids: CASSVPGGNNEQFF. In nucleotides, the CDR3 is TGTGCCAGCAGCGTTCCAGGGGGGAACAATGAGCAGTTCTTC.

The chain links TRBV7-8 to TRBJ2-3, with TRBD2 as a possible D gene (6 bases). The CDR3 is made up of 15 amino acids. Trimming cost V 2 bases and J 2 bases, with 11 bases left between them. Germline-derived CDR1 and CDR2 are SGHVS and FQNEAQ. The CDR3 DNA sequence: TGTGCCAGCAGCTTATCGGGGGTTGACACAGATACGCAGTATTTT. Encoded protein: CASSLSGVDTDTQYF.

DNA of the CDR3: TGTGCCAGCAGCGCCGACTGGACAGGCGGGTATGGCTACACCTTC. The encoded protein is CASSADWTGGYGYTF. The chain recombines TRBV9 with TRBJ1-2; 7 bases fit TRBD1. From germline, CDR1 is SGDLS and CDR2 YYNGEE. J gave up 5 bases and V 3 bases, and 10 bases lay outside the gene matches. CDR3 length: 15 residues.

J is TRBJ1-1 and V is TRBV11-3; D is ambiguous. The V gene lost 5 bases and the J gene lost 4 bases, with 11 bases spanning the gap. The CDR3 runs to 13 residues. CDR1 is SGHNT and CDR2 is YENEEA in the germline V gene. The CDR3 DNA sequence: TGTGCCAGCAGCGCAGCGGTGGGCACTGAAGCTTTCTTT. It codes for CASSAAVGTEAFF.

This chain joins TRBV19 and TRBJ1-1; 7 nucleotides match TRBD1. The V segment lost 4 bases and the J segment 5 bases; nucleotides outside the gene matches: 10. From germline, CDR1 is LNHDA and CDR2 SQIVND (reference sequence). CDR3 length: 15 residues. The CDR3 DNA follows: TGTGCCAGTAGTAGGAAAACAGGGGTTCCGACTGAAGCTTTCTTT. Translating it yields CASSRKTGVPTEAFF.

This chain uses TRBV2 with TRBJ2-5, with 13 nucleotides matching TRBD2. Per the germline V gene, CDR1 is SNHLY and CDR2 is FYNNEI. The CDR3 is made up of 17 amino acids. V lost 2 bases to trimming and J lost 4 bases; unmatched junction nucleotides: 7. The chain's CDR3 is CASSELGTSGDSETQYF. As DNA, the CDR3 is TGTGCCAGCAGTGAACTCGGGACTAGCGGGGATTCAGAGACCCAGTACTTC.

This chain's CDR3 is CASSLEVRGRTLSNTEAFF. CDR3 in DNA: TGTGCCAGCAGCTTAGAAGTTCGGGGAAGGACTCTTTCGAACACTGAAGCTTTCTTT. The chain couples TRBV7-9 to TRBJ1-1; no clear D. Germline V CDR1 and CDR2: SEHNR, FQNEAQ (reference sequence). V was pared by 1 base and J by 1 base, with 22 bases between. This CDR3 spans 19 amino acids.

The rearrangement joins TRBV5-6 to TRBJ1-1; unclear D gene. The CDR3 has 15 amino acids. Germline V gene lookup returns CDR1 SGHDT and CDR2 YYEEEE. V was pared by 4 bases and J by 0 bases, with 13 bases between. The chain's CDR3 is CASSLRGPMNTEAFF. The CDR3 nucleotides read TGTGCCAGCAGCCTCCGAGGGCCCATGAACACTGAAGCTTTCTTT.

This clone was detected once. CDR3: CASSPSQGSTEAFF. In DNA, the CDR3 is TGTGCCAGCTCACCGTCACAGGGGAGCACTGAAGCTTTCTTT. This chain joins TRBV18 and TRBJ1-1; 7 bases line up with TRBD1. The germline V gene encodes CDR1 KGHSH and CDR2 LQKENI. The CDR3 has 14 residues. The junction had 5 bases not matched to a gene; V was cut back by 3 bases and J by 4 bases.

J is TRBJ1-1 and V is TRBV4-1, with D unclear. The CDR3 is made up of 13 amino acids. V gave up 3 bases and J gave up 2 bases, with 7 bases separating them. CDR1 and CDR2 from the germline V gene are MGHRA and YSYEKL. This CDR3 is CASSQAINTEAFF. The CDR3 DNA is TGCGCCAGCAGCCAGGCCATAAACACTGAAGCTTTCTTT.

This clone appeared a few times. The genes are TRBV24-1 and TRBJ1-2; no reliable D call. Germline lookup yields CDR1 KGHDR and CDR2 SFDVKD. This CDR3 spans 14 amino acids. Trimming removed 4 bases from V and 6 bases from J, with 14 bases in between. CDR3 nucleotides: TGTGCCACCAGTGACGCTTCAACCACAGATGGCTACACCTTC. This translates into CATSDASTTDGYTF.

J is TRBJ2-3 and V is TRBV18; TRBD1 might be the D (6 bases). The CDR3 length is 14 residues. The ends were cut back, 3 bases at V and 4 bases at J, with 11 bases in the middle. The V gene's germline CDR1 is KGHSH and CDR2 LQKENI. CDR3 DNA sequence: TGTGCCAGCTCACCCCAGGGGTATGCAGATACGCAGTATTTT. This sequence encodes CASSPQGYADTQYF.

The V call is TRBV6-6, the J call TRBJ1-1; TRBD1 matches at 7 bases. Trimming removed 2 bases from V and 2 bases from J; junction bases left unmatched: 5. This CDR3 is built from 15 residues. Germline CDR1 reads MNHNY; CDR2 reads SVGAGI (reference sequence). In nucleotides, the CDR3 is TGTGCCAGCAGTTACGGGACAGCCAGTAACACTGAAGCTTTCTTT. Protein product: CASSYGTASNTEAFF.

This clone is a singleton in its sample. The chain combines TRBV6-5 with TRBJ1-1, with 7 bases fitting TRBD1. The V gene's germline CDR1 is MNHEY and CDR2 SVGAGI. The V and J ends lost 6 bases and 0 bases, in that order; junction bases with no gene match: 4. This CDR3 has 14 residues. This CDR3 reads CASSKGQMNTEAFF. CDR3 DNA sequence: TGTGCCAGCAGCAAGGGACAGATGAACACTGAAGCTTTCTTT.

This sequence joins TRBV2 and TRBJ2-5; 12 nucleotides align to TRBD2. CDR1 is SNHLY and CDR2 is FYNNEI in the germline V gene. J lost 5 bases, V lost 6 bases, and 10 bases had no gene match. CDR3 length equals 16 residues. The CDR3 nucleotides are TGTGCCAGCAGCCTGGGACTAGCGGGCCCCGGGGAGACCCAGTACTTC. It codes for CASSLGLAGPGETQYF.

The V and J genes are TRBV6-5 and TRBJ1-4; the D gene is possibly TRBD1 (5 bases). V lost 8 bases and J lost 0, with 10 bases in between. This CDR3 spans 14 amino acids. Germline V CDR1 and CDR2: MNHEY, SVGAGI. DNA for the CDR3: TGTGCCAGCGGGAGGGGAGCAACTAATGAAAAACTGTTTTTT. Protein sequence: CASGRGATNEKLFF.

V gene TRBV4-1 combines with J gene TRBJ1-2; 10 bases are a match to TRBD1. There are 15 residues in the CDR3. Germline V CDR1 and CDR2: MGHRA, YSYEKL. Unmatched junction bases numbered 6, after V lost 4 bases and J lost 4 bases. In nucleotides, the CDR3 is TGCGCCAGCAGCCTCGACAGGGGGCTAGGCTATGGCTACACCTTC. The encoded protein is CASSLDRGLGYGYTF.

The V and J genes are TRBV15 and TRBJ1-3, with D possibly being TRBD1 (5 bases). CDR3 length: 15 residues. V was shortened by 3 bases and J by 4 bases, with 13 bases between the two germline ends. From germline, CDR1 is LNHNV and CDR2 YYDKDF (reference sequence). CDR3 sequence (DNA): TGTGCCACCAGCAGGGGAGGGACGGACGGAAACACCATATATTTT. Translating gives CATSRGGTDGNTIYF.

The genes are TRBV10-1 and TRBJ1-5; D unresolved. The CDR3 covers 14 residues. Germline CDR1 reads WNHNN; CDR2 reads SYGVQD (reference sequence). V lost 11 bases, J lost 1 base, and 15 bases lay in between. The CDR3 DNA follows: TGCGCCTCTATCGTCGGAGGAAGCAATCAGCCCCAGCATTTT. Amino acids: CASIVGGSNQPQHF.

This clone was recorded a few times. The chain combines TRBV28 with TRBJ2-1; 14 nucleotides match TRBD2. This CDR3 spans 15 amino acids. Germline trimming cut 6 bases from V and 6 bases from J; bases unmatched to any gene: 4. The germline V gene encodes CDR1 MDHEN and CDR2 SYDVKM. The CDR3 sequence is CASSRLAGGVNEQFF. The CDR3 DNA is TGTGCCAGCAGCCGACTAGCGGGGGGGGTCAATGAGCAGTTCTTC.

The chain carries TRBV27 and TRBJ1-1; unclear D gene. The CDR3 contains 13 residues. V was trimmed by 3 bases and J by 2 bases, leaving 7 bases between them. Germline V lookup: CDR1 MNHEY, CDR2 SMNVEV (reference sequence). The CDR3 reads CASSLAANTEAFF. CDR3 nucleotides: TGTGCCAGCAGTTTGGCGGCAAACACTGAAGCTTTCTTT.

In its sample, this clone was seen many times. This chain connects TRBV7-3 to TRBJ1-6; 9 bases map to TRBD1. The CDR3 covers 15 residues. Germline loops: CDR1 SGHTA, CDR2 FQGTGA. Trimming cost V 3 bases and J 7 bases; bases outside gene matches: 4. The CDR3 DNA reads as TGTGCCAGCAGCTTGGGACAGGGCCAGAATTCACCCCTCCACTTT. Translation gives CASSLGQGQNSPLHF.

The chain recombines TRBV27 with TRBJ1-2, with TRBD1 identical over 7 bases. Germline lookup yields CDR1 MNHEY and CDR2 SMNVEV (reference sequence). V lost 5 bases, J lost 7 bases, and 13 bases stayed unmatched. This CDR3 has 15 residues. The CDR3 protein is CASSPSNNRGSGYTF. CDR3 nucleotide sequence: TGTGCCAGCAGTCCCTCAAACAACAGGGGTAGTGGCTACACCTTC.

J is TRBJ2-5 and V is TRBV12-5; 9 bases fit TRBD2. The ends lost 8 bases at V and 0 bases at J; junction bases unmatched: 7. The germline gives CDR1 LGHNT, CDR2 FRNRAP. The CDR3 extends over 15 amino acids. The CDR3: CASSSSGANQETQYF. CDR3 nucleotide sequence: TGTGCTAGTTCATCTAGCGGGGCCAACCAAGAGACCCAGTACTTC.

The chain employs TRBV27 and TRBJ1-3; 7 positions match TRBD1. V trimming: 6 bases; J trimming: 6 bases; junction bases outside the gene matches: 20. Germline V gives CDR1 MNHEY, CDR2 SMNVEV (reference sequence). The CDR3 consists of 18 residues. The CDR3 DNA reads TGTGCCAGCAGCCTTAACCTCTGGTACAGGGGCGAGGAAAACACCATATATTTT. Residues: CASSLNLWYRGEENTIYF.

This CDR3 reads CASRGQGTPQETQYF. Written as DNA, the CDR3 is TGTGCCAGCAGGGGACAGGGGACCCCTCAAGAGACCCAGTACTTC. The chain has TRBV2 and TRBJ2-5; 10 bases match TRBD1. The CDR3 has 15 amino acids. Germline V gene data show CDR1 as SNHLY and CDR2 as FYNNEI. V was clipped by 6 bases and J by 2 bases; unmatched bases: 6.

This clone was seen once. The chain carries TRBV27 and TRBJ1-4; D is perhaps TRBD1 (6 bases). This CDR3 has 15 amino acids. Germline CDR1 is MNHEY and CDR2 is SMNVEV (reference sequence). Trimming took 5 bases from V and 7 from J, leaving 17 bases between them. CDR3 protein: CASSGRGRLSEKLFF. The CDR3 coding sequence is TGTGCCAGCAGTGGGCGGGGGCGCTTATCTGAAAAACTGTTTTTT.